The source of this T cell receptor beta chain is a study of tumor and adjacent non-tumor tissue in lung cancer. Concerning this clonotype itself: The final CDR3 position lacks the conserved phenylalanine or tryptophan, pointing to a likely read error.

No cell sorting was done before RNA was extracted from the tissue. This non-tumor lung sample came from over 3 cm beyond the tumor edge. Newly diagnosed lung cancer patients had thoracic surgery in China, August–late 2014, without prior chemotherapy. After removal of 6 bases from V and 7 bases from J, the junction contained 13 bases not matched to a gene. Germline CDR1 and CDR2: SEHNR and FQNEAQ (reference sequence). CDR3 size: 15 residues. A modified ARM-PCR protocol with three rounds of nested PCR amplified TCRbeta. TCRdb recomputed calls from the multiplex PCR reads with MiXCR, one row per CDR3 protein. The sample records some 95,000 distinct CDR3 sequences, about 80% being singletons.

The chain employs TRBV7-9 and TRBJ2-5; 8 positions match TRBD1. Material for sequencing was distant non-tumor lung tissue. The sequence was obtained from a man in his sixties with small cell lung cancer. CDR3 coding DNA: TGTGCCAGCAGTGATGTGGGACAGGCTCGTTGGACCCAGTACTAC. This codes for CASSDVGQARWTQYY.